The sequence of this TCR beta chain was determined in a study of CD8+ T cells in alopecia areata. Only a few counts were recorded for this clone. Sequencing used cDNA as its template, made by extracting RNA and reverse transcribing it. This table comes from immunoSEQ multiplex PCR, and its TCRdb copy is limited to in-frame clones, with some not included. The table shows about 110,000 clones, with roughly 60% occurring only once. Germline V gene data show CDR1 as SGHAT and CDR2 as FQNNGV. The germline V and J ends were trimmed by 7 bases and 2 bases, with 6 bases remaining between them. The CDR3 length is 13 residues.

V gene TRBV11-2 combines with J gene TRBJ2-6; no definite D call. The receptor was isolated from a human donor in good health. The sample comprised CD8+ T cells sorted from blood. In DNA, the CDR3 is TGTGCCAGCAACTCGGCTGGGGCCAACGTCCTGACTTTC. It specifies CASNSAGANVLTF.